This TCR beta chain was captured by sequencing in a study of vaccination and CD4 T cells after COVID-19. Study background: Participants got two doses of BNT162b2 or mRNA-1273 vaccine. Sampling post-COVID took place a median about 95 days after diagnosis (range 35 to 161).

With regard to this clonotype: What it recognizes is unknown.

The treatment is: roughly 10-day PBMC culture with coronavirus spike peptide pools or control peptides (ViraFEST assay). The Oncomine TCR Beta short-read assay was applied to DNA of cultured CD4+ T cells. TCRdb reprocessed the PCR reads via MiXCR and lists one record per CDR3 protein. The profile shows around 15,000 distinct CDR3 sequences, under 85% of them singletons. The clonotype originates from a human donor who had recovered from COVID-19. What was sequenced was CD4+ T cells from blood, cultured in vitro.

CDR3: CASSYGGGKTEAFF. In DNA, the CDR3 is TGTGCCAGCAGTTACGGCGGGGGGAAAACTGAAGCTTTCTTT. The J gene is TRBJ1-1, the V gene TRBV6-2 or TRBV6-3; possibly TRBD1 for D (5 bases). Trimming took off 2 bases at V and 5 bases at J, with 12 bases between the two ends. The CDR3 extends over 14 amino acids. Germline V gives CDR1 MNHEY, CDR2 SVGEGT.